These 6 T cell receptor beta chains originate from one sample sequenced in a study of blood T cell repertoires in COVID-19. Libraries were prepared by immunoSEQ multiplex PCR; TCRdb keeps only in-frame clonotypes and omits some of them. Here the sample spans 150,000 to 200,000 clones, about four fifths being singletons. Sequenced material: peripheral blood. These receptor sequences come from an older woman with COVID-19, enrolled during active disease.

The chain recombines TRBV6-1 with TRBJ1-6; D remains ambiguous. The CDR3 contains 16 residues. Looked up from germline, CDR1 is MNHNS and CDR2 is SASEGT. Trimming removed 1 base at V and 8 bases at J, with 15 bases between. CDR3 DNA sequence: TGTGCCAGCAGTGAAGATAGGCCAGGCGGGTATTCACCCCTCCACTTT. Translation: CASSEDRPGGYSPLHF.

The rearrangement links TRBV7-2 to TRBJ1-6, with a weak D call TRBD1 (5 bases). The CDR3 sequence is 13 residues long. V gave up 5 bases and J gave up 9 bases, with 11 bases separating them. CDR1 and CDR2 from the germline V gene are SGHTA and FQGNSA. Here the CDR3 reads CASSPRTLSPLHF. As DNA, the CDR3 is TGTGCCAGCAGCCCCCGGACACTTTCACCCCTCCACTTT.

This chain connects TRBV29-1 to TRBJ1-2, with D tentatively TRBD1 (6 bases). CDR1 SQVTM and CDR2 ANQGSEA come from the germline V gene. V gave up 6 bases and J gave up 8 bases, with 10 bases separating them. This CDR3 region has 10 residues. This CDR3 reads CSVGGPGYTF. In nucleotides, the CDR3 is TGCAGCGTCGGGGGGCCCGGCTACACCTTC. The whole variable domain, remainder taken from reference TRBV29-1 and TRBJ1-2, is SAVISQKPSRDICQRGTSLTIQCQVDSQVTMMFWYRQQPGQSLTLIATANQGSEATYESGFVIDKFPISRPNLTFSTLTVSNMSPEDSSIYLCSVGGPGYTFGSGTRLTVV.

The chain carries TRBV9 and TRBJ1-1; D unclear. With 2 bases removed from V and 2 bases from J, the gap between germline ends came to 7 bases. The CDR3 has 13 amino acids. CDR1 is SGDLS, CDR2 YYNGEE, per germline. The CDR3 region is CASSVGDNTEAFF. DNA for the CDR3: TGTGCCAGCAGCGTCGGAGACAACACTGAAGCTTTCTTT.

This sequence joins TRBV19 and TRBJ2-1; D is undetermined. CDR1 is LNHDA and CDR2 is SQIVND in the germline V gene (reference sequence). Trimming cost V 2 bases and J 9 bases, with 17 bases left between them. This CDR3 has 15 amino acids. The CDR3 here is CASSINKRAISEQFF. In DNA, the CDR3 is TGTGCCAGTAGTATAAATAAACGAGCGATTAGTGAGCAGTTCTTC. The full variable domain, its missing parts supplied by reference TRBV19 and TRBJ2-1, is DGGITQSPKYLFRKEGQNVTLSCEQNLNHDAMYWYRQDPGQGLRLIYYSQIVNDFQKGDIAEGYSVSREKKESFPLTVTSAQKNPTAFYLCASSINKRAISEQFFGPGTRLTVL.

This clone has a handful of counts. The chain has TRBV6-5 and TRBJ2-2, with TRBD1 matching 7 bases. V gave up 5 bases and J gave up 7 bases; unmatched junction bases: 7. The CDR3 spans 14 residues. Germline V gives CDR1 MNHEY, CDR2 SVGAGI. CDR3 in DNA: TGTGCCAGCAGTCGACAGGGATCAAGCGGGGAGCTGTTTTTT. Its translation is CASSRQGSSGELFF.